This TCR beta chain was sequenced in a study of blood T cells in healthy people across ages. Study outcomes and limitations: Diversity estimates from one million T cells were considered underestimates. Both higher diversity and more naive CD4+ cells marked long-lived donors when set against aged donors.

A second PCR, run for about 6 to 11 cycles, used a sample-barcoded 5' primer plus a J-beta primer mix. A minimum of 3 million CDR3-containing paired-end reads was obtained for each sample. TCRdb re-derived calls from the 5' RACE reads in MiXCR, one entry per CDR3 protein. The sample holds 910,000 or so distinct CDR3 sequences, 51% seen once. In regard to this clonotype: What it binds is unknown.

Caucasian, healthy and from Russia, the donors were aged between about 6 and 90. Sequenced sample: blood. The sequence was obtained from a woman aged 60-75 years in good health.

The CDR3 here is CASSKEGRTGTSGQSSYNEQFF. In DNA, the CDR3 is TGTGCCAGCAGCAAAGAAGGCCGAACCGGGACTAGCGGCCAGAGCTCCTACAATGAGCAGTTCTTC. This chain links TRBV21-1 with TRBJ2-1; the D call of TRBD2 is as the table states it, not checked on the DNA. TRBV21-1 is designated a pseudogene. The CDR3 spans 22 residues.